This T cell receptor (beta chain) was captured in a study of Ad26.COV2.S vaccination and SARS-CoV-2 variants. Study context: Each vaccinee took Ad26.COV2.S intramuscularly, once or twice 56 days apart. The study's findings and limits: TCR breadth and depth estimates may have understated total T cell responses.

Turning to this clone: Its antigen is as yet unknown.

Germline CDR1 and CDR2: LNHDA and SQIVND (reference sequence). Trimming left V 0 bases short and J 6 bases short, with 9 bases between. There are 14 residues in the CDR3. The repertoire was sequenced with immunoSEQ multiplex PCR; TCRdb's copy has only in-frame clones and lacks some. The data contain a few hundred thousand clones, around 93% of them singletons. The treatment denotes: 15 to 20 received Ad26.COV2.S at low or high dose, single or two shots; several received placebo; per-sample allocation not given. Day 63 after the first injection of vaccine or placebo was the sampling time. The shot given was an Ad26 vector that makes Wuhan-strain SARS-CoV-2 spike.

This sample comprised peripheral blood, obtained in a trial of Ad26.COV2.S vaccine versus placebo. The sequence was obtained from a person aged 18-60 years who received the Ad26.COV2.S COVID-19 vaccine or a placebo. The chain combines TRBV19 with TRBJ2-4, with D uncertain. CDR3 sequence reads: CASSIDGQANIQYF. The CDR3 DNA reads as TGTGCCAGTAGTATAGATGGGCAGGCAAACATTCAGTACTTC.